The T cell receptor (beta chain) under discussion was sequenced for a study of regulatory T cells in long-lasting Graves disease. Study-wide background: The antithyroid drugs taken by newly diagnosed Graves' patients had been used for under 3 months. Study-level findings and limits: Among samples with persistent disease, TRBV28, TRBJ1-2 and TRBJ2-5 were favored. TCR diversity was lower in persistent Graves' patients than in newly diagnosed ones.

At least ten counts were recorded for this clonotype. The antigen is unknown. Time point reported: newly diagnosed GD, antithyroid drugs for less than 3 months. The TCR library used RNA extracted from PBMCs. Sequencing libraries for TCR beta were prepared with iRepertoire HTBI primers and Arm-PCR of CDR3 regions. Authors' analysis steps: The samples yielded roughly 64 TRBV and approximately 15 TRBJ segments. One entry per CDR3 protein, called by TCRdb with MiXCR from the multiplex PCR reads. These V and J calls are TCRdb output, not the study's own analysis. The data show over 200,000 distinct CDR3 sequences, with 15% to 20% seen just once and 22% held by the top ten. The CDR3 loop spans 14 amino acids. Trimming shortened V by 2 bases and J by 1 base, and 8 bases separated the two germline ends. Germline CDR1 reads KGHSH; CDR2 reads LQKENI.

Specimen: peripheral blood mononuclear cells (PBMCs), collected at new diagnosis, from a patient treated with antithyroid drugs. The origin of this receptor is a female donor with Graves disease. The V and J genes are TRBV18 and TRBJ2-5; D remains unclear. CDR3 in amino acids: CASSPIGTQETQYF. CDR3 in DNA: TGTGCCAGCTCACCAATTGGTACCCAAGAGACCCAGTACTTC.